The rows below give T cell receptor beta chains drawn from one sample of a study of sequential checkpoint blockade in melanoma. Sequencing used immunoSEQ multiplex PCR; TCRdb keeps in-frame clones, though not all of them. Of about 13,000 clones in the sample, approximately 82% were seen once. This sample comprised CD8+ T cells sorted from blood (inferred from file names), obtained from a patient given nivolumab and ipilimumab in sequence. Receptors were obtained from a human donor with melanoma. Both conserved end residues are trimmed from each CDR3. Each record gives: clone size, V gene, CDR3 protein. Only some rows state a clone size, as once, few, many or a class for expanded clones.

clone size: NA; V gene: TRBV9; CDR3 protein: ASSSGQGATGELF
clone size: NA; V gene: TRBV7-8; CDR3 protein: ASSPQASNQPQH
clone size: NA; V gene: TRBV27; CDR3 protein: ASSLGGPSGGNEQF
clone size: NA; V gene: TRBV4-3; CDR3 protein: ASSRYGLGRGYT
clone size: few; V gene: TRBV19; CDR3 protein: ASTSTTRGGDTQY
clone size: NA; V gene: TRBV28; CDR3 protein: ASSSKQGLSGYT
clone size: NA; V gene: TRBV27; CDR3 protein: ASKPGAGGRGNTIY
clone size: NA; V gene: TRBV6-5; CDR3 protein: ASSLQGVSNEQF
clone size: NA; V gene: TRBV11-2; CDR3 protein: ASSLDPGSNTEAF
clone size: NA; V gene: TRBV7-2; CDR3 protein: ASSLSVPLAKNIQY
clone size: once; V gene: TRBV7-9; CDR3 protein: ASSATGAANTGELF
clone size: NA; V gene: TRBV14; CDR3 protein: ASSPGRLEQY
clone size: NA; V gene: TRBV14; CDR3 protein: ASSPQGSSSYNEQF
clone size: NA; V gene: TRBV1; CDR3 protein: TSSQIKTGPVKPQH
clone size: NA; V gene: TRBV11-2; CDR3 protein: ASINRKEGLGTEAF
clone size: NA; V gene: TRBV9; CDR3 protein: ASSPHGTRARTDTQY
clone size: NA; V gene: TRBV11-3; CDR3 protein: ASSLDRNSYNEQF
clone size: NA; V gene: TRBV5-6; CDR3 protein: ASSLGYREVNTEAF
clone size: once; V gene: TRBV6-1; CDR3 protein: ASGGGGYNQPQH